This T cell receptor beta chain was obtained from a study of shared clonotypes between healthy human individuals. For the study at large: Three plates were used per donor for CD4 naive, three for CD4 memory, two for CD8 naive and one for CD8 memory. Whole-study findings and limits: Naive CD4 clonotypes were shared across a handful of donors at 4% to 5%.

Assay runs were performed at deep level. TCRdb keeps only in-frame clones here, not all; method: immunoSEQ multiplex PCR. The table lists roughly 810,000 clones, approximately 96% of them singletons, with roughly 0.23% in the top ten. Of note for this clone: Antigen unknown.

Trimming cost V 5 bases and J 1 base, with 8 bases left between them. CDR1 is SGHAT and CDR2 is FQDESV in the germline V gene (reference sequence). The CDR3 consists of 14 residues. Selected positively for CCR7 and CD45RO-negative, naive CD8 cells excluded terminally differentiated effector memory CD45RA+ cells. The sequencing sample was made of naive CD8+ T cells sorted from blood. The rearrangement joins TRBV11-1 to TRBJ2-2; D unclear. This TCR was recovered from a man aged 25-45 years in good health. CDR3 loop: CASSPWENTGELFF. CDR3 DNA sequence: TGTGCCAGCAGCCCTTGGGAGAACACCGGGGAGCTGTTTTTT.